A selection of T cell receptor beta chains follows, all from one sample in a study of early T cells in non-severe SARS-CoV-2 infection. Each CDR3 protein is one row after TCRdb ran MiXCR on the 5' RACE reads. The table records more than 45,000 distinct CDR3 sequences, roughly 7.7% of them present only once. The source material was whole blood. These receptor sequences come from an adult who was a healthcare worker with PCR-confirmed SARS-CoV-2 infection or an uninfected control (not recorded which). Both conserved end residues are part of each CDR3. Each record gives: V gene, D gene, clone size, J gene, CDR3 DNA, CDR3 protein. D genes are given only for firm matches. For some rows the clone size is stated as once, few or many, or as a class when expanded; others skip it.

>TRBV5-1|.|many|TRBJ1-4
TGCGCCAGCAGCTTGGGGGCAACTAATGAAAAACTGTTTTTT
CASSLGATNEKLFF
>TRBV29-1|TRBD2|many|TRBJ2-5
TGCAGCGTTGAAGATCCGGTGGGAGGGATCCAAGAGACCCAGTACTTC
CSVEDPVGGIQETQYF
>TRBV7-9|.|few|TRBJ2-5
TGTGCCAGTCTCCGGGAACTGGGGGAGACCCAGTACTTC
CASLRELGETQYF
>TRBV3-1|TRBD2|.|TRBJ2-1
TGTGCCAGCAGCCAATCTAGCGGATACAATGAGCAGTTCTTC
CASSQSSGYNEQFF
>TRBV4-1|TRBD1|.|TRBJ2-2
TGCGCCAGCAGCCAAGATGGGTCGGGACAGGGTATCAACACCGGGGAGCTGTTTTTT
CASSQDGSGQGINTGELFF
>TRBV10-2|.|many|TRBJ2-7
TGCGCCAGCATTCCGGTCGACAGAACCTACGAGCAGTACTTC
CASIPVDRTYEQYF
>TRBV4-1|.|many|TRBJ2-7
TGCGCCAGCAGCCGGTCGGAGGGGGGTATGGAGCAGTACTTC
CASSRSEGGMEQYF
>TRBV7-6|.|few|TRBJ1-1
TGTGCCAGCAGCTTTAGACAGAGCACTGAAGCTTTCTTT
CASSFRQSTEAFF
>TRBV18|.|few|TRBJ1-1
TGTGCCAGCTTCCCCGGGGCCTTTTTGAACACTGAAGCTTTCTTT
CASFPGAFLNTEAFF
>TRBV25-1|.|many|TRBJ2-7
TGTGCCAGCAGTGGGGACCCGGGAACCTATATCTACGAGCAGTACTTC
CASSGDPGTYIYEQYF
>TRBV12-3/TRBV12-4|.|many|TRBJ2-7
TGTGCCAGCAGTCCCAGAGAGGGCAGGGCCTACGAGCAGTACTTC
CASSPREGRAYEQYF
>TRBV11-2|.|few|TRBJ1-1
TGTGCCAGCAGCTTTGGGAGCACTGAAGCTTTCTTT
CASSFGSTEAFF
>TRBV7-2|.|few|TRBJ1-4
TGTGCCAGCAGCCCGACAGCAACTAATGAAAAACTGTTTTTT
CASSPTATNEKLFF
>TRBV28|.|few|TRBJ2-7
TGTGCCAGCAGTTTAGTTCAGCCCTACGAGCAGTACTTC
CASSLVQPYEQYF
>TRBV9|TRBD1|few|TRBJ1-1
TGTGCCAGCAGCGCGACAGGGACTGAAGCTTTCTTT
CASSATGTEAFF
>TRBV27|.|few|TRBJ2-7
TGTGCCAGCAGTTTCCGAGCGTCCCCCTCCTACGAGCAGTACTTC
CASSFRASPSYEQYF
>TRBV13|.|.|TRBJ2-5
TGTGCCAGCAGCCCACGCCGGGACCTGTTTCGAACCCAGTACTTC
CASSPRRDLFRTQYF
>TRBV28|TRBD2|.|TRBJ2-7
TGTGCCAGCAGTTCGCCGACTAGCGGTCCAACCTACGAGCAGTACTTC
CASSSPTSGPTYEQYF
>TRBV10-2|.|.|TRBJ2-1
TGCGCCAGCAGTGTTGAGGCAGGGCGCCACAATGAGCAGTTCTTC
CASSVEAGRHNEQFF
>TRBV5-1|TRBD2|.|TRBJ2-3
TGCGCCAGCAGCTTGGCCGGGACTAGGAGGCTGGGAGATACGCAGTATTTT
CASSLAGTRRLGDTQYF
>TRBV10-2|TRBD2|.|TRBJ2-3
TGCGCCAGCATGTTGGGACTAGCGGGAGCGGATACGCAGTATTTT
CASMLGLAGADTQYF
>TRBV6-2/TRBV6-3|TRBD1|many|TRBJ2-1
TGTGCCAGCAGCTTCCGGGACAGGGGATACAATGAGCAGTTCTTC
CASSFRDRGYNEQFF
>TRBV2|.|.|TRBJ2-2
TGTGCCAGCAGGGGGGGCGGCACCGGGGAGCTGTTTTTT
CASRGGGTGELFF
>TRBV12-3/TRBV12-4|TRBD2|many|TRBJ2-1
TGTGCCAGCAGAGGACTAGCGGGAGTTAGGGTGCAGTTCTTC
CASRGLAGVRVQFF
>TRBV6-2/TRBV6-3|TRBD1|.|TRBJ1-5
TGTGCCAGCAGGCCGGACAGGTTTGGAAGCAATCAGCCCCAGCATTTT
CASRPDRFGSNQPQHF